These T cell receptor beta chains were read from a single sample in a study of OX40 agonist ivuxolimab in advanced cancers. The data were produced by immunoSEQ multiplex PCR, yet TCRdb's version contains in-frame clones alone and is incomplete. Of more than 85,000 clones in the sample, roughly 90% were seen once. This material consisted of CD4+ or CD8+ T cells sorted from blood, taken in a trial of the OX40 agonist ivuxolimab. These receptors all come from an adult with an advanced solid tumor such as melanoma, head and neck, liver or kidney cancer. The CDR3 runs from the conserved cysteine through the conserved F or W. The order of the fields is V gene, D gene, CDR3 length, J gene, clone size, CDR3 DNA, CDR3 protein. The D gene is left open where the match is weak. Some rows have no size entry. The others give once, few or many, or a class for an expanded clone.

>TRBV20-1|-|11|TRBJ2-3|-
TGCAGTGGCAACGGGGGAGATACGCAGTATTTT
CSGNGGDTQYF
>TRBV6-5|TRBD1|15|TRBJ2-3|-
TGTGCCAGCAAACAGGGGTCGGTGGGCACAGATACGCAGTATTTT
CASKQGSVGTDTQYF
>TRBV6-4|TRBD1|14|TRBJ2-2|-
TGTGCCAGCAGGAGGGACAGGGCGACCGGGGAGCTGTTTTTT
CASRRDRATGELFF
>TRBV7-9|-|15|TRBJ2-5|-
TGTGCCAGCAGCTCGGGGAGGGGGGCGGCAGAGACCCAGTACTTC
CASSSGRGAAETQYF
>TRBV18|-|16|TRBJ2-1|-
TGTGCCAGCTCACCAGGGGGGCGGTCATCCTACAATGAGCAGTTCTTC
CASSPGGRSSYNEQFF
>TRBV4-2|-|17|TRBJ1-4|-
TGTGCCAGCAGCCAAGCCGCCTTTGGGGCAACTAATGAAAAACTGTTTTTT
CASSQAAFGATNEKLFF
>TRBV11-1|TRBD1|14|TRBJ1-4|-
TGTGCCAGCAGCTCCGACAGGGGTAATGAAAAACTGTTTTTT
CASSSDRGNEKLFF
>TRBV7-2|-|18|TRBJ2-3|-
TGTGCCAGCAGCTTGGGGGGCGTGGGAGCGGACCCCACGGATACGCAGTATTTT
CASSLGGVGADPTDTQYF
>TRBV10-2|TRBD2|16|TRBJ2-3|-
TGCGCCAGCAGTGAGGCTAGCGGGAGGTTGACAGATACGCAGTATTTT
CASSEASGRLTDTQYF
>TRBV30|TRBD1|14|TRBJ1-1|few
TGTGCCTGGAGGTCACAGGGGGCTATCACTGAAGCTTTCTTT
CAWRSQGAITEAFF
>TRBV18|-|15|TRBJ1-4|-
TGTGCCAGCTCACCAGGAAGGGAGCGGAATGAAAAACTGTTTTTT
CASSPGRERNEKLFF
>TRBV5-1|-|17|TRBJ2-3|-
TGCGCCAGCAGCTTGGCCGTCTTCCTAGAGGGGACAGATACGCAGTATTTT
CASSLAVFLEGTDTQYF
>TRBV5-1|TRBD2|14|TRBJ2-3|-
TGCGCCAGCAGCTGGACTAGTAGCACAGATACGCAGTATTTT
CASSWTSSTDTQYF
>TRBV9|TRBD2|18|TRBJ2-1|-
TGTGCCAGCAGCAGGGCTAGCGGGAGTTTGCCCGGAGTGAATGAGCAGTTCTTC
CASSRASGSLPGVNEQFF
>TRBV7-3|-|13|TRBJ2-5|-
TGTGCCAGCAGCTTAGGAGGTGTCGCGACCCAGTACTTC
CASSLGGVATQYF
>TRBV15|-|15|TRBJ2-7|-
TGTGCCACCAGCAGAGCAGGGAGGGGGCGGTACGAGCAGTACTTC
CATSRAGRGRYEQYF
>TRBV7-2|-|12|TRBJ1-5|-
TGTGCCAGCAGCTTAGATAATCAGCCCCAGCATTTT
CASSLDNQPQHF
>TRBV19|-|12|TRBJ1-2|-
TGTGCCAGTAGAGTACAGGGATACGGCTACACCTTC
CASRVQGYGYTF
>TRBV6-1|-|15|TRBJ2-7|-
TGTGCCAGCAGTGATGTACACCGGAGCTCCTACGAGCAGTACTTC
CASSDVHRSSYEQYF
>TRBV7-9|-|14|TRBJ2-1|-
TGTGCCAGCAGCACCGAGGGGGGAAGGATGGAGCAGTTCTTC
CASSTEGGRMEQFF
>TRBV30|TRBD1|15|TRBJ2-5|-
TGTGCCTGGAGCTCGGGACAGGGGAGGGCAGAGACCCAGTACTTC
CAWSSGQGRAETQYF
>TRBV6-6|-|14|TRBJ2-1|-
TGTGCCAGCAGCTGGGTGGACAGTGACAATGAGCAGTTCTTC
CASSWVDSDNEQFF
>TRBV21-1|-|14|TRBJ2-7|-
TGTGCCAGCTGCCATCGAGGGACATCCTACGAGCAGTACTTC
CASCHRGTSYEQYF
>TRBV6-5|TRBD2|15|TRBJ2-7|-
TGTGCCAGCAGGACCGGACTAGCGGATTTCTACGAGCAGTACTTC
CASRTGLADFYEQYF
>TRBV5-4|-|15|TRBJ2-1|-
TGTGCCAGCAGCTTGGACGGGTTCTCCTACAATGAGCAGTTCTTC
CASSLDGFSYNEQFF
>TRBV7-2|TRBD2|16|TRBJ2-3|-
TGTGCCAGCAGCTTATCACTAGCGACTAGCACAGATACGCAGTATTTT
CASSLSLATSTDTQYF
>TRBV27|-|14|TRBJ2-1|-
TGTGCCAGCAGTTTACGGGAGTCCTACAATGAGCAGTTCTTC
CASSLRESYNEQFF
>TRBV7-8|-|14|TRBJ1-4|once
TGTGCCAGCAGCCGGGGGGCAGCTAATGAAAAACTGTTTTTT
CASSRGAANEKLFF
>TRBV29-1|TRBD2|16|TRBJ2-7|-
TGCAGCGTAGGGACTAGCGGGAGGGCCAGGGCCTACGAGCAGTACTTC
CSVGTSGRARAYEQYF
>TRBV28|-|14|TRBJ2-7|-
TGTGCCAGCAGCCCCCTGGCTCCGCGGGGCGAGCAGTACTTC
CASSPLAPRGEQYF
>TRBV11-2|-|12|TRBJ2-1|-
TGTGCCAGCAGCTTAGAACGACAGTTAAGGTTCTTC
CASSLERQLRFF
>TRBV4-2|TRBD2|16|TRBJ2-1|-
TGTGCCAGCAGCCCGCGAGCGGGAGCGGGGTACAATGAGCAGTTCTTC
CASSPRAGAGYNEQFF
>TRBV4-2|TRBD1|16|TRBJ1-6|-
TGTGCCAGCAGCCAAGTTGTGACAGGGGGCAATTCACCCCTCCACTTT
CASSQVVTGGNSPLHF
>TRBV28|TRBD2|17|TRBJ2-5|-
TGTGCCAGCAGTCCTATGAGAGTAGCGGGGACCCAAGAGACCCAGTACTTC
CASSPMRVAGTQETQYF
>TRBV11-3|-|15|TRBJ2-1|-
TGTGCCAGCAGCTTAGAAGCAGGGACTTACAATGAGCAGTTCTTC
CASSLEAGTYNEQFF
>TRBV2|TRBD1|14|TRBJ1-4|-
TGTGCCAGCAGCAGACAGGGCGTAAATGAAAAACTGTTTTTT
CASSRQGVNEKLFF
>TRBV9|-|13|TRBJ2-3|once
TGTGCCAGCAGCGTCCGCGGCACAGATACGCAGTATTTT
CASSVRGTDTQYF
>TRBV6-1|TRBD2|15|TRBJ2-7|-
TGTGCCAGCAGTGAATTAAGCGGGAGGGCCTCTGAGCAGTACTTC
CASSELSGRASEQYF
>TRBV19|TRBD2|15|TRBJ2-1|-
TGTGCCAGTAGTATGGGAGCGGGGCCTTACAATGAGCAGTTCTTC
CASSMGAGPYNEQFF
>TRBV5-1|-|14|TRBJ2-5|-
TGCGCCAGCAGCTATCAGGGGAACCAAGAGACCCAGTACTTC
CASSYQGNQETQYF
>TRBV11-2|-|15|TRBJ2-3|few
TGTGCCAGCAGACTACTTACTGGGCGCGGCGATACGCAGTATTTT
CASRLLTGRGDTQYF
>TRBV19|TRBD2|15|TRBJ2-7|-
TGTGCCAGTAGACACGCAGGAGCGGGGGCCTACGAGCAGTACTTC
CASRHAGAGAYEQYF
>TRBV6-5|-|14|TRBJ2-5|-
TGTGCCAGCTCTCGCGGAGGTTCAGTAGAGACCCAGTACTTC
CASSRGGSVETQYF
>TRBV2|TRBD2|16|TRBJ2-2|-
TGTGCCAGCATCCAACTAGCGGCCGCGAACACCGGGGAGCTGTTTTTT
CASIQLAAANTGELFF
>TRBV7-2|-|13|TRBJ1-3|-
TGTGCCAGCAGCTCGGTTATTGGAAACACCATATATTTT
CASSSVIGNTIYF
>TRBV25-1|-|13|TRBJ1-1|once
TGTGCCAGCCGGAGGGCAGGGATGCCTGAAGCTTTCTTT
CASRRAGMPEAFF
>TRBV2|-|14|TRBJ2-5|-
TGTGCCAGCAGTGAATGGGGACTTGTGGAGACCCAGTACTTC
CASSEWGLVETQYF
>TRBV6-5|-|15|TRBJ1-6|-
TGTGCCAGCAGAACGGCAGTCCCCTATAATTCACCCCTCCACTTT
CASRTAVPYNSPLHF
>TRBV4-3|-|15|TRBJ2-7|-
TGCGCCAGCAGCCAAGATATCACGTCGCTGGACGAGCAGTACTTC
CASSQDITSLDEQYF
>TRBV4-3|TRBD1|15|TRBJ2-2|-
TGCGCCAGCAGCCACCAAGTTCAGGGGGCCGGGGAGCTGTTTTTT
CASSHQVQGAGELFF
>TRBV4-2|-|15|TRBJ2-5|-
TGTGCCAGCAGCCAATCAGGGGCTGTCCCCGAGACCCAGTACTTC
CASSQSGAVPETQYF
>TRBV18|-|13|TRBJ1-5|few
TGTGCCAGCTCCCCCGGACGGACTCAGCCCCAGCATTTT
CASSPGRTQPQHF
>TRBV4-3|-|13|TRBJ2-1|once
TGCGCCAGCAGCCAAGATTGGAGGCATGAGCAGTTCTTC
CASSQDWRHEQFF
>TRBV5-5|TRBD1|15|TRBJ1-5|-
TGTGCCAGCAGCTCGTGGACAGGGGGCAATCAGCCCCAGCATTTT
CASSSWTGGNQPQHF
>TRBV15|-|17|TRBJ1-5|-
TGTGCCACCAGCCTTGGTCAGGGAATAATGGGCAATCAGCCCCAGCATTTT
CATSLGQGIMGNQPQHF
>TRBV5-1|TRBD2|19|TRBJ2-1|once
TGCGCCAGCAGCCCACCGGGACTAGCGGGACCTAGGTCCTACAATGAGCAGTTCTTC
CASSPPGLAGPRSYNEQFF